Detailed here is one TCR beta chain. The identical CDR3 is also encoded by other nucleotide sequences in the sample. This specimen belongs to a study of OX40 agonist ivuxolimab in advanced cancers. Data came from immunoSEQ multiplex PCR; TCRdb stores just in-frame clones and leaves some out. The repertoire holds tens of thousands of clones, with approximately 90% as singletons. Germline V gene lookup returns CDR1 KGHSH and CDR2 LQKENI. Trimming took off 0 bases at V and 5 bases at J, with 7 bases between the two ends. The CDR3 extends over 14 amino acids. This chain uses TRBV18 with TRBJ2-2; D call uncertain. This sequence originates from an adult with an advanced solid tumor such as melanoma, head and neck, liver or kidney cancer. The sample here was CD4+ or CD8+ T cells sorted from blood, taken in a trial of the OX40 agonist ivuxolimab. This CDR3 is CASSPPVATGELFF. CDR3 nucleotide sequence: TGTGCCAGCTCACCACCTGTGGCTACCGGGGAGCTGTTTTTT.